This T cell receptor (beta chain) was captured by sequencing in a study of control samples from healthy donors and cancer patients. The CDR3 is 14 amino acids. V gave up 4 bases and J gave up 7 bases; unmatched junction bases: 2. CDR1 and CDR2 (germline): SGHRS, YFSETQ. Assay used: immunoSEQ multiplex PCR; TCRdb lists only in-frame clones, some missing. Of some 130,000 clones in the sample, roughly 92% were seen once. J is TRBJ1-6 and V is TRBV5-1; 10 positions match TRBD1. This TCR came from a man younger than 35 in good health. The material sequenced was blood. The CDR3 sequence is CASSMDRGNSPLHF. The CDR3 DNA follows: TGCGCCAGCAGCATGGACAGGGGGAATTCACCCCTCCACTTT.